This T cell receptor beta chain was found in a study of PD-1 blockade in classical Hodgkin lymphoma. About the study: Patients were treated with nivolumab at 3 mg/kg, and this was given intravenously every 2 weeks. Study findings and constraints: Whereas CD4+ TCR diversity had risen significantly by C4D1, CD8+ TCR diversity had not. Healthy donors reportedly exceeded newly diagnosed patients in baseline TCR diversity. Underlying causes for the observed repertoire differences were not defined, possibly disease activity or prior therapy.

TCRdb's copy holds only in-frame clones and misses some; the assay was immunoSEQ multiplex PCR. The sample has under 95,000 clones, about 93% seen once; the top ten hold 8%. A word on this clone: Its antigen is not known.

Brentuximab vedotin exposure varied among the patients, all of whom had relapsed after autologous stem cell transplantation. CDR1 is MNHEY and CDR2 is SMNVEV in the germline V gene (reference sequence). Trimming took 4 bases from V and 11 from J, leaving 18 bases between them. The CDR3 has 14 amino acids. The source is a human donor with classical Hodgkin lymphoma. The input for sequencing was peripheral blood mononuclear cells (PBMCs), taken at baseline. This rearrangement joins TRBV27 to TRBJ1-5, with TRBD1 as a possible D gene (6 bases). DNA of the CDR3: TGTGCCAGCAGTTCAGGGGCCCGCGGGAAGGCCCAGCATTTT. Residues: CASSSGARGKAQHF.